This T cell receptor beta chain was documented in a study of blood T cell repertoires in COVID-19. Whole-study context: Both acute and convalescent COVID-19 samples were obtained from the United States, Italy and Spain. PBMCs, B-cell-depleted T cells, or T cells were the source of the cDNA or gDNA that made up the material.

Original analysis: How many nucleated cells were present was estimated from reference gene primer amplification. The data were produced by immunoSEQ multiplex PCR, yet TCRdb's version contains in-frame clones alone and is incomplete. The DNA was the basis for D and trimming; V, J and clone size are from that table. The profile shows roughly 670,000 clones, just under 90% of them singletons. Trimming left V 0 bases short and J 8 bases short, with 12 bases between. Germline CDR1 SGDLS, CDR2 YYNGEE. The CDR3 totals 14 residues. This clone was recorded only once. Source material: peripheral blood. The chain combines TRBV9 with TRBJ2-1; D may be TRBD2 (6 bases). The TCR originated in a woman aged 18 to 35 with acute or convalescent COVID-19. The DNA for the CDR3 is TGTGCCAGCAGCGTAGGACAGTCGGGGGATGAGCAGTTCTTC. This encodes CASSVGQSGDEQFF.